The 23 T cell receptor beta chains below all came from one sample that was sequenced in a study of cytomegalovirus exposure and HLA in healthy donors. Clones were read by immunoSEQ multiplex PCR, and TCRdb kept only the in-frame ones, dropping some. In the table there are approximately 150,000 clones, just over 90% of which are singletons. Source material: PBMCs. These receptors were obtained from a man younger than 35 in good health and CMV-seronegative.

The CDR3 region is CASSQGKKGRLRSFF. CDR3 coding DNA: TGTGCCAGCAGCCAAGGTAAAAAAGGGAGACTTAGGTCTTTCTTT. This rearrangement joins TRBV14 to TRBJ1-1; the D is unclear. The CDR3 is made up of 15 amino acids. Germline V gene lookup returns CDR1 SGHDN and CDR2 FVKESK. Trimming removed 1 base at V and 12 bases at J, with 21 bases between. The entire variable domain, with the rest obtained from reference TRBV14 and TRBJ1-1, is as follows: EAGVTQFPSHSVIEKGQTVTLRCDPISGHDNLYWYRRVMGKEIKFLLHFVKESKQDESGMPNNRFLAERTGGTYSTLKVQPAELEDSGVYFCASSQGKKGRLRSFFGQGTRLTVV.

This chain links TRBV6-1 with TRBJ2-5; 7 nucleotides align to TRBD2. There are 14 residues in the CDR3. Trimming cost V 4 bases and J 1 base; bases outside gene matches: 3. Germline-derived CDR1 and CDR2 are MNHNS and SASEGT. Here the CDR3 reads CASSARTSQETQYF. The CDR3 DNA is TGTGCCAGCAGTGCGAGGACTAGCCAAGAGACCCAGTACTTC.

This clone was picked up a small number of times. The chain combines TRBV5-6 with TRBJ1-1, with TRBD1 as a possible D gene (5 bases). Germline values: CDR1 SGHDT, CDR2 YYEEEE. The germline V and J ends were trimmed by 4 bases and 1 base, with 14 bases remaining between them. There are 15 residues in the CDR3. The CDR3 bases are TGTGCCAGCAGCCCATTCATGACAGAGAACACTGAAGCTTTCTTT. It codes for CASSPFMTENTEAFF.

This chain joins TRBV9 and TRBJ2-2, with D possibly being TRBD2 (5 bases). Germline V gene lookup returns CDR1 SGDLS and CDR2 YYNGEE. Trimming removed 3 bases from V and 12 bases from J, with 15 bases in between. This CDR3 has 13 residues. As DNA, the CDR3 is TGTGCCAGCAGCGCTATTTTGGGGAGTAAGCTGTTTTTT. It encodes CASSAILGSKLFF.

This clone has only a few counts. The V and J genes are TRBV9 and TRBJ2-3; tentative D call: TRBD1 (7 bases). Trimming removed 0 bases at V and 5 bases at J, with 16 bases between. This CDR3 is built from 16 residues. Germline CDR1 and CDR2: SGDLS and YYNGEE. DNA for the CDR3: TGTGCCAGCAGCGTAGCGGAGGGGACAGCAGGAGATACGCAGTATTTT. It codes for CASSVAEGTAGDTQYF.

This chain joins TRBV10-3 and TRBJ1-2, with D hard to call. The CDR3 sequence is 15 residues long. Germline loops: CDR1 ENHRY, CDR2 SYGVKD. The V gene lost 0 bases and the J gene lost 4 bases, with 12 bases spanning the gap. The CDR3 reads CAISESEGVLYGYTF. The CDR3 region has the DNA TGTGCCATCAGTGAGTCTGAGGGAGTCCTCTATGGCTACACCTTC.

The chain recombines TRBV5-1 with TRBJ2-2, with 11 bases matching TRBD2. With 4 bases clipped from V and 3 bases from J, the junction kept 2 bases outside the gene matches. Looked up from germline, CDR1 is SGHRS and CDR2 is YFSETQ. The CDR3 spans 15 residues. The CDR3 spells CASSAGLADTGELFF. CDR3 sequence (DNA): TGCGCCAGCAGCGCGGGACTAGCGGACACCGGGGAGCTGTTTTTT. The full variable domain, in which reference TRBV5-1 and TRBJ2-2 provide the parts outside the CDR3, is KAGVTQTPRYLIKTRGQQVTLSCSPISGHRSVSWYQQTPGQGLQFLFEYFSETQRNKGNFPGRFSGRQFSNSRSEMNVSTLELGDSALYLCASSAGLADTGELFFGEGSRLTVL.

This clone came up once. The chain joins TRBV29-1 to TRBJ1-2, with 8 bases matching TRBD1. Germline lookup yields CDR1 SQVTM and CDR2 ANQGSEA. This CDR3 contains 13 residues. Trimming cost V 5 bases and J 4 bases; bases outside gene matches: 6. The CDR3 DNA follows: TGCAGCGTTAGTCCCGGACAGGGCTATGGCTACACCTTC. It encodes CSVSPGQGYGYTF.

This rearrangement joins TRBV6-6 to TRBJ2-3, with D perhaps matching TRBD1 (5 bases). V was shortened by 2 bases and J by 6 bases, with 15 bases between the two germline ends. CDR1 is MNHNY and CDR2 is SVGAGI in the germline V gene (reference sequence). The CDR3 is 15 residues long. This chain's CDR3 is CASSYGAGIMDTQYF. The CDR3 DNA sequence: TGTGCCAGCAGTTACGGGGCAGGGATTATGGATACGCAGTATTTT.

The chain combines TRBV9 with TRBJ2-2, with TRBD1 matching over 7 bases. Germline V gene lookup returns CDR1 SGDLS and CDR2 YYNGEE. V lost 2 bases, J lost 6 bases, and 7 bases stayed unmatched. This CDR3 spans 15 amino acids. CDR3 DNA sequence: TGTGCCAGCAGCGTCCCCGACAGGGCCGCCGGGGAGCTGTTTTTT. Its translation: CASSVPDRAAGELFF. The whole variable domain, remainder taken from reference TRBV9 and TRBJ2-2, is DSGVTQTPKHLITATGQRVTLRCSPRSGDLSVYWYQQSLDQGLQFLIQYYNGEERAKGNILERFSAQQFPDLHSELNLSSLELGDSALYFCASSVPDRAAGELFFGEGSRLTVL.

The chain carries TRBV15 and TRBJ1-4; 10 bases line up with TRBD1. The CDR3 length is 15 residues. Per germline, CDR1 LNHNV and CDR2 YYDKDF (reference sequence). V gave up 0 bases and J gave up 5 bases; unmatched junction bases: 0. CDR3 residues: CATSREGQGNEKLFF. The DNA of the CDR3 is TGTGCCACCAGCAGAGAGGGACAGGGGAATGAAAAACTGTTTTTT.

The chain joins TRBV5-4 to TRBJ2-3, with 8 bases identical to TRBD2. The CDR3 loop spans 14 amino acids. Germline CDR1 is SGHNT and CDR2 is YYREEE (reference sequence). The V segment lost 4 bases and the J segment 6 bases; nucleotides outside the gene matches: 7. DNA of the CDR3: TGTGCCAGCAGCCCCACTAGCGGAGATGATACGCAGTATTTT. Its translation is CASSPTSGDDTQYF.

The CDR3 DNA sequence: TGTGCCAGCAGTGAATCGGGGGATCTTGAAAAACTGTTTTTT. Protein sequence: CASSESGDLEKLFF. The gene calls are TRBV25-1 and TRBJ1-4, with D perhaps TRBD1 (5 bases). The germline gives CDR1 MGHDK, CDR2 SYGVNS. CDR3 length: 14 amino acids. Trimming cost V 1 base and J 7 bases, with 10 bases left between them.

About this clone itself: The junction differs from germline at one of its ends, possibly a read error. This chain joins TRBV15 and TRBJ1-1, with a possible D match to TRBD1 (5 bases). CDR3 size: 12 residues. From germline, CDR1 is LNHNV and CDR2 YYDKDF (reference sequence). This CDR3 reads CATSRPGGLHAF. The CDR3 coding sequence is TGTGCCACCAGCAGACCCGGGGGTTTACACGCATTT.

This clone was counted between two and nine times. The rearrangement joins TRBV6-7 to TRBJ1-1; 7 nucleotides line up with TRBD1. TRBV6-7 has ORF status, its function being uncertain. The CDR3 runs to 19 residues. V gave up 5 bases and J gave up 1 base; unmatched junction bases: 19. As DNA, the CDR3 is TGTGCCAGCAGTCCTTTGGGACTTTGGGATGACAGGGCGAACACTGAAGCTTTCTTT. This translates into CASSPLGLWDDRANTEAFF.

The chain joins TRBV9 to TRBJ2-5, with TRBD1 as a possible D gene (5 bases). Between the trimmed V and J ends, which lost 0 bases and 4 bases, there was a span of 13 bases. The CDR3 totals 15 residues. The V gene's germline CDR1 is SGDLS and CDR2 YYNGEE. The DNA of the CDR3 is TGTGCCAGCAGCGTAGAAGGACATTGGGCAGAGACCCAGTACTTC. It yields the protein CASSVEGHWAETQYF.

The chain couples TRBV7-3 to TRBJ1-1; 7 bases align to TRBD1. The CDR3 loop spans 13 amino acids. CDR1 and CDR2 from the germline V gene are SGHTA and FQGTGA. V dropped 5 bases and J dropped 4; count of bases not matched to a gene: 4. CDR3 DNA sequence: TGTGCCAGCAGCCGCGACAGGGTCACTGAAGCTTTCTTT. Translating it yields CASSRDRVTEAFF.

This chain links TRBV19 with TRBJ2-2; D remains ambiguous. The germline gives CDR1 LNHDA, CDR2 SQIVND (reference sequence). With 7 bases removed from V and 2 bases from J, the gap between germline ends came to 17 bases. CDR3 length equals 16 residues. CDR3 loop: CASIPPGLPNTGELFF. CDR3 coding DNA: TGTGCCAGTATCCCTCCTGGGCTTCCTAACACCGGGGAGCTGTTTTTT. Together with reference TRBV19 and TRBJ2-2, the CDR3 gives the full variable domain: DGGITQSPKYLFRKEGQNVTLSCEQNLNHDAMYWYRQDPGQGLRLIYYSQIVNDFQKGDIAEGYSVSREKKESFPLTVTSAQKNPTAFYLCASIPPGLPNTGELFFGEGSRLTVL.

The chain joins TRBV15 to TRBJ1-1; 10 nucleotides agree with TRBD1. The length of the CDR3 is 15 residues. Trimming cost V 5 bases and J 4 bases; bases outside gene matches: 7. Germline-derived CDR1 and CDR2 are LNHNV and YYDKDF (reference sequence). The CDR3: CATSSRTGGLTEAFF. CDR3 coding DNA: TGTGCCACCAGCTCCCGGACAGGGGGTCTCACTGAAGCTTTCTTT.

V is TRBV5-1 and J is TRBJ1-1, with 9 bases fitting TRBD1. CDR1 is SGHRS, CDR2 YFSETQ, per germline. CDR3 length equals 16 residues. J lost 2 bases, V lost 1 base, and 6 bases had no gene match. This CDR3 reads CASSLKDRGGNTEAFF. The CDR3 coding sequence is TGCGCCAGCAGCTTGAAGGACAGGGGAGGAAACACTGAAGCTTTCTTT.

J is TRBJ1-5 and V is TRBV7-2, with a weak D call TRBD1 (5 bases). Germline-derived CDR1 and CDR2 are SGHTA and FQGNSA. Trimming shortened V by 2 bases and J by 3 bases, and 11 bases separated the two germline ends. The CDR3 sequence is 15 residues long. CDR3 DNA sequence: TGTGCCAGCAGCTTACAGGGAACAAACAATCAGCCCCAGCATTTT. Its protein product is CASSLQGTNNQPQHF.

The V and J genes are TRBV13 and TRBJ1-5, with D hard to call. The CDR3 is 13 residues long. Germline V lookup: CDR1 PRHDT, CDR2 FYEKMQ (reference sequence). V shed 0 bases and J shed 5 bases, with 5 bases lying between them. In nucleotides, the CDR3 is TGTGCCAGCAGCTTAGGGAGAGATCAGCCCCAGCATTTT. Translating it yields CASSLGRDQPQHF.

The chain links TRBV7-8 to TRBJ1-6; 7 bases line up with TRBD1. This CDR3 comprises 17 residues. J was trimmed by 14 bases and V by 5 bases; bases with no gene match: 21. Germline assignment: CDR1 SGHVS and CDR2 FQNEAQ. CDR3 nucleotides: TGTGCCAGCAGCCCCACGGTGGGACAGCCGGGAAGGTTCGCCCTCCACTTT. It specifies CASSPTVGQPGRFALHF.